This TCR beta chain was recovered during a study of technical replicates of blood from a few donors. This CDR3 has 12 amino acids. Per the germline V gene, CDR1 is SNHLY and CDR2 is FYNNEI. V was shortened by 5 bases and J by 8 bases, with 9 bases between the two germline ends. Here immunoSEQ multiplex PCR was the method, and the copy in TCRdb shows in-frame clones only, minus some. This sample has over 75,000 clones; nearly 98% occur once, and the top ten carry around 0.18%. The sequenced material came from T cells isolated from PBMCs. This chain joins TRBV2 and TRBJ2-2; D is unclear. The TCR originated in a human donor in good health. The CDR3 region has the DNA TGTGCCAGCAGTCGTCGCGAGGGGGAGCTGTTTTTT. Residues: CASSRREGELFF.